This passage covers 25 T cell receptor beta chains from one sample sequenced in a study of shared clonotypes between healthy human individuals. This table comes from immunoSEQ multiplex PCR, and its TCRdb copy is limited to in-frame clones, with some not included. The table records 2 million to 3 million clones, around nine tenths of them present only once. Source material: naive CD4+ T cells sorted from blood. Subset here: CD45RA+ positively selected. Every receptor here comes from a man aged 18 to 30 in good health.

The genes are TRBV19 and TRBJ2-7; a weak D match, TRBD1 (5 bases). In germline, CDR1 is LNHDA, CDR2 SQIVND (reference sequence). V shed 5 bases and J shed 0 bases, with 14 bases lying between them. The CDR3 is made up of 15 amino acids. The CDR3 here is CASSPVGAYSYEQYF. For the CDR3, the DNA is TGTGCCAGTAGTCCTGTTGGGGCATACTCCTACGAGCAGTACTTC.

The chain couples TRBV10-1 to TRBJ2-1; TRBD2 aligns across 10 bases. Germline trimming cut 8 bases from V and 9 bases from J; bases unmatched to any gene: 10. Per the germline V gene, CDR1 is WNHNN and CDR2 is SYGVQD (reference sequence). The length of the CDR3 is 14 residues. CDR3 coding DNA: TGCGCCAGCGGAGCGGGGGGGTCGGAAAGTGAGCAGTTCTTC. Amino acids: CASGAGGSESEQFF.

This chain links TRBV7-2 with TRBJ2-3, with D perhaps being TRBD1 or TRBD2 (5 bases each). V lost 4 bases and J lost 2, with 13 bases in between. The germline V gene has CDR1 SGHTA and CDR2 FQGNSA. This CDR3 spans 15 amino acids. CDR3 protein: CASSSDGASTDTQYF. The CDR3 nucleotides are TGTGCCAGCAGCTCTGACGGGGCCTCCACAGATACGCAGTATTTT.

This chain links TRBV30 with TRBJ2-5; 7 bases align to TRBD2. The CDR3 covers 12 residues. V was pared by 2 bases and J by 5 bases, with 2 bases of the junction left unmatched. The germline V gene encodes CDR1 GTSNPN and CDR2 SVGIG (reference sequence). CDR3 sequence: CAWSFGGETQYF. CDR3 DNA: TGTGCCTGGAGTTTCGGGGGGGAGACCCAGTACTTC.

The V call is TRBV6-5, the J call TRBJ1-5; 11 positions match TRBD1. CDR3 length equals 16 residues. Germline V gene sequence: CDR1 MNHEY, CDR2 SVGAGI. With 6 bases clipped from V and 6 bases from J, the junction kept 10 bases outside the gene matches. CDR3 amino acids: CASSYLRDRGSQPQHF. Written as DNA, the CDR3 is TGTGCCAGCAGCTACCTAAGGGACAGGGGGAGTCAGCCCCAGCATTTT.

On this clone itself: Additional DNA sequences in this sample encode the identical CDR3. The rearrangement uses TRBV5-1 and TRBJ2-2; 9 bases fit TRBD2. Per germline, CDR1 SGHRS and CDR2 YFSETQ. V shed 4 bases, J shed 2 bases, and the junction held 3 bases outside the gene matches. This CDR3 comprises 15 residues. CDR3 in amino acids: CASSQTSGNTGELFF. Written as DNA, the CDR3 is TGCGCCAGCAGCCAGACTAGCGGTAACACCGGGGAGCTGTTTTTT.

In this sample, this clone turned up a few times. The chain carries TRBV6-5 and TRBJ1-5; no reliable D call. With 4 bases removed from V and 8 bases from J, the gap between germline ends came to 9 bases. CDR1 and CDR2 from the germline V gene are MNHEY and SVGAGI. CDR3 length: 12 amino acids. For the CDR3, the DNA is TGTGCCAGCAGTTCCCCCGGTAAGCCCCAGCATTTT. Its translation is CASSSPGKPQHF.

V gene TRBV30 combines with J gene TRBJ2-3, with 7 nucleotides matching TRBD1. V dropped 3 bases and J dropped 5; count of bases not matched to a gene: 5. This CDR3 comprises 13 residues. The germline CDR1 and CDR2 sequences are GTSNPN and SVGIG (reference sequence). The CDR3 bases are TGTGCCTGGAGAGTCCGACAGGGAGATACGCAGTATTTT. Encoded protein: CAWRVRQGDTQYF.

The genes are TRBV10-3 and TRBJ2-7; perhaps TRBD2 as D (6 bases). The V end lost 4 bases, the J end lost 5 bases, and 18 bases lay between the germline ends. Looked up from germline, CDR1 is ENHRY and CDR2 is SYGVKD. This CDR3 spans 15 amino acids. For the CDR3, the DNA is TGTGCCATCAGTGTGTTTTTGGGGGAGGCAAACGAGCAGTACTTC. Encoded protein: CAISVFLGEANEQYF.

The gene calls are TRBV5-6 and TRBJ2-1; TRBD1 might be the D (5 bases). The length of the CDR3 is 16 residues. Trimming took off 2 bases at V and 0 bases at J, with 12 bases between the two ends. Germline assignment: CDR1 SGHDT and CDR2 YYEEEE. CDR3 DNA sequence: TGTGCCAGCAGCTTTAGGGGCTACACCTCCTACAATGAGCAGTTCTTC. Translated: CASSFRGYTSYNEQFF.

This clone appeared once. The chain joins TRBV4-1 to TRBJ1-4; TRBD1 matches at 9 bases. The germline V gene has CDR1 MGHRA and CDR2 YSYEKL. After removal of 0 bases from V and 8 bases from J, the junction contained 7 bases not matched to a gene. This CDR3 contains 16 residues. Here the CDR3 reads CASSQDATGGPEKLFF. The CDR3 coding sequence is TGCGCCAGCAGCCAAGATGCGACAGGGGGTCCCGAAAAACTGTTTTTT.

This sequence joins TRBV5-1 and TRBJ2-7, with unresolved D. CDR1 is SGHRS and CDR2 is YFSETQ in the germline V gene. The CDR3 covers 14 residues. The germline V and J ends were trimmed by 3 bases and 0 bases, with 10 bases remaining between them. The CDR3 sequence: CASSSDPSSYEQYF. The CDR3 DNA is TGCGCCAGCAGCTCCGACCCGAGCTCCTACGAGCAGTACTTC.

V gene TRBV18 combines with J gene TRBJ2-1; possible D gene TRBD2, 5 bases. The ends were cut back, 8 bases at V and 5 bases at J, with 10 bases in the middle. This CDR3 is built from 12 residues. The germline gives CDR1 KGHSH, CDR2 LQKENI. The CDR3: CASSGPNNEQFF. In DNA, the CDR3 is TGTGCCAGCAGCGGACCCAACAATGAGCAGTTCTTC.

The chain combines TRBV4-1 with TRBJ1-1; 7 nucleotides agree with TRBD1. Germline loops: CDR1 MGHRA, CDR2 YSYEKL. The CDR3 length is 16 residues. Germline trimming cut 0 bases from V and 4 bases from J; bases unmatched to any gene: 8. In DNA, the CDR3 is TGCGCCAGCAGCCAAGATAGGGGGCAGGTACGCACTGAAGCTTTCTTT. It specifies CASSQDRGQVRTEAFF.

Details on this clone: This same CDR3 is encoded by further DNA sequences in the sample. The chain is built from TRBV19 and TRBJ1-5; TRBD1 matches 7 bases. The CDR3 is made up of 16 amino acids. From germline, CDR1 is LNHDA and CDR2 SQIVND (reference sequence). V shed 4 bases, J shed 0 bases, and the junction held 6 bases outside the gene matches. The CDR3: CASSSGTVYSNQPQHF. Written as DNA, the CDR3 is TGTGCCAGTAGTAGTGGGACAGTTTATAGCAATCAGCCCCAGCATTTT.

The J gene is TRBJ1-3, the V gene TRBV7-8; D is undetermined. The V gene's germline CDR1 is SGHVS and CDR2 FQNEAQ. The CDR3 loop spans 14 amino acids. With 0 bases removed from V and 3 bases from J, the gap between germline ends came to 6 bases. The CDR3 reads CASSLAEVGNTIYF. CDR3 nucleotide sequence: TGTGCCAGCAGCTTAGCTGAGGTTGGAAACACCATATATTTT. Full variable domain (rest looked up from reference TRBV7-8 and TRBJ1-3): GAGVSQSPRYKVAKRGQDVALRCDPISGHVSLFWYQQALGQGPEFLTYFQNEAQLDKSGLPSDRFFAERPEGSVSTLKIQRTQQEDSAVYLCASSLAEVGNTIYFGEGSWLTVV.

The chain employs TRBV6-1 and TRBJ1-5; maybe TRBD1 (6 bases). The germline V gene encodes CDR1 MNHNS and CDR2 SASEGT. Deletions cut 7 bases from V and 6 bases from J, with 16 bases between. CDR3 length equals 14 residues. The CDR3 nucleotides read TGTGCCAGCATCATAGGGGGAGGCGTTCAGCCCCAGCATTTT. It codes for CASIIGGGVQPQHF.

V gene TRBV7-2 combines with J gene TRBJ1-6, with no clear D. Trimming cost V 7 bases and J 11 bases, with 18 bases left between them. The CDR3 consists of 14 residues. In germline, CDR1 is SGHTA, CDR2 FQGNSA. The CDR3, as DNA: TGTGCCAGCAACCCTCCGGGTTGGTTAGCACCCCTCCACTTT. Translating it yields CASNPPGWLAPLHF.

The CDR3 nucleotides read TGTGCCAGCAGTTACTCTCCACCGTTCACAGATACGCAGTATTTT. It codes for CASSYSPPFTDTQYF. The V call is TRBV6-5, the J call TRBJ2-3; D is ambiguous. V lost 0 bases and J lost 2, with 9 bases in between. The length of the CDR3 is 15 residues. CDR1 is MNHEY and CDR2 is SVGAGI in the germline V gene.

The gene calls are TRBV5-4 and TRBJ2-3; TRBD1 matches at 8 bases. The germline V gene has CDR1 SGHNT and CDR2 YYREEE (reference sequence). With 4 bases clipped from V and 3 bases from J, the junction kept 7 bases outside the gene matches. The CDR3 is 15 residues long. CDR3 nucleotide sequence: TGTGCCAGCAGCCGAGGACAGGGCCGGACAGATACGCAGTATTTT. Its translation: CASSRGQGRTDTQYF.

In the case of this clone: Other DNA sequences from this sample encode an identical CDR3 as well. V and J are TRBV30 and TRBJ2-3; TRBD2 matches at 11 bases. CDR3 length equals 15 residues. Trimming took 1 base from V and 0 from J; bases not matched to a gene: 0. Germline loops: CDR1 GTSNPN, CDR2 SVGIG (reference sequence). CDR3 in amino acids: CAWSGLAGSTDTQYF. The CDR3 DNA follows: TGTGCCTGGAGTGGACTAGCGGGGAGCACAGATACGCAGTATTTT.

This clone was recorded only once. DNA of the CDR3: TGTGCCAGCAGCCGGAAAACAGGGACTAGCGGGGGATCTAGCACAGATACGCAGTATTTT. It translates to CASSRKTGTSGGSSTDTQYF. The V call is TRBV5-4, the J call TRBJ2-3, with TRBD2 matching over 14 bases. V shed 4 bases, J shed 0 bases, and the junction held 13 bases outside the gene matches. Germline V CDR1 and CDR2: SGHNT, YYREEE (reference sequence). The CDR3 is 20 residues long.

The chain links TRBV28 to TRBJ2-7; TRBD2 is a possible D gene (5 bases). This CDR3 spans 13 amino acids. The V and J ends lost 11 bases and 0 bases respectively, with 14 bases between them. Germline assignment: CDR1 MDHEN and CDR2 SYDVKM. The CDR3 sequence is CAGRGVGSYEQYF. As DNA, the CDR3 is TGTGCCGGACGGGGTGTCGGCTCCTACGAGCAGTACTTC.

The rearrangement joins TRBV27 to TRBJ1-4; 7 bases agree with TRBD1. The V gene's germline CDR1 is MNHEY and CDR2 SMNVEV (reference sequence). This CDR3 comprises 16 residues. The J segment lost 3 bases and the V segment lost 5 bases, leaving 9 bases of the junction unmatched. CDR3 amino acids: CASSLAFGTANEKLFF. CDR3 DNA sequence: TGTGCCAGCAGTCTCGCTTTTGGGACAGCTAATGAAAAACTGTTTTTT.

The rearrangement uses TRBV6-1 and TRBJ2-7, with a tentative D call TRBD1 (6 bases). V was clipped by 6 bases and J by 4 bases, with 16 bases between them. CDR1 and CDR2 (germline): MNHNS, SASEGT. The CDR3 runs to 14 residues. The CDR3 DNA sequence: TGTGCCAGCAGAGGACAGATCGGGCAATACGAGCAGTACTTC. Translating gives CASRGQIGQYEQYF.